This passage covers 27 T cell receptor beta chains from one sample sequenced in a study of blood T cell repertoires in COVID-19. Sequencing was performed with immunoSEQ multiplex PCR; in TCRdb, only in-frame clones are kept and a portion is missing. The repertoire holds approximately 210,000 clones, approximately 84% seen once, with about 8% in the top ten. Sequenced input: peripheral blood. Receptor source: a woman in her forties or fifties with active or convalescent COVID-19.

The sample holds a few counts of this clone. The chain recombines TRBV6-1 with TRBJ2-7; 7 bases line up with TRBD1. This CDR3 comprises 14 residues. Per the germline V gene, CDR1 is MNHNS and CDR2 is SASEGT. After removal of 2 bases from V and 1 base from J, the junction contained 2 bases not matched to a gene. CDR3 sequence: CASSEQGQSYEQYF. For the CDR3, the DNA is TGTGCCAGCAGTGAACAGGGACAGTCCTACGAGCAGTACTTC.

The chain carries TRBV6-5 and TRBJ1-6; weak D call: TRBD1 (6 bases). This CDR3 spans 15 amino acids. Germline CDR1 reads MNHEY; CDR2 reads SVGAGI. V dropped 0 bases and J dropped 6 bases, with 9 bases sitting between them. Written as DNA, the CDR3 is TGTGCCAGCAGTTACTCAGGCAGGGGTAATTCACCCCTCCACTTT. Encoded protein: CASSYSGRGNSPLHF.

This chain joins TRBV28 and TRBJ2-2, with 13 bases aligning to TRBD2. Germline CDR1 and CDR2: MDHEN and SYDVKM. Trimming cost V 4 bases and J 3 bases; bases outside gene matches: 8. This CDR3 contains 18 residues. The CDR3 loop is CASSSTSGRAWDTGELFF. CDR3 nucleotide sequence: TGTGCCAGCAGTTCCACTAGCGGGAGGGCCTGGGACACCGGGGAGCTGTTTTTT.

This chain connects TRBV24-1 to TRBJ1-5; D is unclear. Per germline, CDR1 KGHDR and CDR2 SFDVKD. This CDR3 spans 13 amino acids. V lost 2 bases, J lost 9 bases, and 10 bases lay in between. CDR3 sequence (DNA): TGTGCCACCAGTGATTCCCCGTTTTTGCCCCAGCATTTT. Translating gives CATSDSPFLPQHF.

In its sample, this clone was seen once. This chain connects TRBV7-2 to TRBJ1-2, with a possible D match to TRBD1 (6 bases). Germline V gene data show CDR1 as SGHTA and CDR2 as FQGNSA. The CDR3 runs to 16 residues. Trimming stripped 1 base from V and 5 bases from J, with 17 bases between. The CDR3 spells CASSLDSGVVGYGYTF. Written as DNA, the CDR3 is TGTGCCAGCAGCTTAGACTCAGGGGTCGTCGGGTATGGCTACACCTTC.

The chain carries TRBV11-2 and TRBJ1-3, with D maybe TRBD1 (6 bases). CDR1 and CDR2 (germline): SGHAT, FQNNGV. This CDR3 is 18 amino acids long. V was trimmed by 5 bases and J by 2 bases, leaving 22 bases between them. This chain's CDR3 is CASSLRTAGQSPGNTIYF. Written as DNA, the CDR3 is TGTGCCAGCAGCCTAAGGACGGCTGGACAGTCCCCTGGAAACACCATATATTTT.

This clone was counted between two and nine times. The chain carries TRBV4-2 and TRBJ1-1; no firm D call. The CDR3 loop spans 15 amino acids. The germline CDR1 and CDR2 sequences are LGHNA and YNFKEQ. V shed 1 base and J shed 0 bases, with 9 bases lying between them. The CDR3 DNA sequence: TGTGCCAGCAGCCAAGCCCAGAACATGAACACTGAAGCTTTCTTT. It yields the protein CASSQAQNMNTEAFF.

CDR3 sequence: CASSHRGAQETQYF. The CDR3 nucleotides read TGTGCCAGCAGCCACCGGGGGGCCCAAGAGACCCAGTACTTC. The chain links TRBV3-1 (or the pseudogene TRBV3-2) to TRBJ2-5, with D perhaps matching TRBD2 (7 bases). Germline CDR1 and CDR2: LGHDT and YNNKEL (reference sequence). This CDR3 spans 14 amino acids. V lost 3 bases, J lost 1 base, and 9 bases lay in between.

The rearrangement uses TRBV11-2 and TRBJ2-1; 9 bases map to TRBD2. The length of the CDR3 is 16 residues. The trim removed 6 bases at V and 10 bases at J, leaving 16 bases unmatched. CDR1 and CDR2 (germline): SGHAT, FQNNGV. DNA of the CDR3: TGTGCCAGCAGGAGTGGGAGAGGGAAGCGGGAGGCCGAGCAGTTCTTC. Residues: CASRSGRGKREAEQFF.

The chain combines TRBV7-2 with TRBJ1-5; 9 bases are shared with TRBD1. The V gene's germline CDR1 is SGHTA and CDR2 FQGNSA. With V trimmed by 5 bases and J by 4 bases, 6 bases remained unmatched. CDR3 size: 15 residues. CDR3 protein: CASSPDRGFNQPQHF. The CDR3 DNA reads as TGTGCCAGCAGCCCGGACAGGGGTTTTAATCAGCCCCAGCATTTT.

This chain connects TRBV18 to TRBJ2-5; D uncertain. CDR1 is KGHSH, CDR2 LQKENI, per germline. There are 14 residues in the CDR3. Trimming left V 1 base short and J 2 bases short, with 8 bases between. The CDR3 coding sequence is TGTGCCAGCTCACCACGGGCTATTCAAGAGACCCAGTACTTC. Translated: CASSPRAIQETQYF. Full variable domain (remainder filled in from reference TRBV18 and TRBJ2-5): NAGVMQNPRHLVRRRGQEARLRCSPMKGHSHVYWYRQLPEEGLKFMVYLQKENIIDESGMPKERFSAEFPKEGPSILRIQQVVRGDSAAYFCASSPRAIQETQYFGPGTRLLVL.

The V call is TRBV5-6, the J call TRBJ1-3, with 10 bases aligning to TRBD1. From germline, CDR1 is SGHDT and CDR2 YYEEEE. The CDR3 is 16 amino acids. Trimming removed 4 bases from V and 0 bases from J; junction bases left unmatched: 4. The CDR3 DNA sequence: TGTGCCAGCAGCCCGGACAGGGGGAGCTCTGGAAACACCATATATTTT. This gives the protein CASSPDRGSSGNTIYF.

The chain combines TRBV28 with TRBJ2-1; TRBD2 aligns across 12 bases. V lost 7 bases to trimming and J lost 0 bases; unmatched junction nucleotides: 13. CDR1 is MDHEN and CDR2 is SYDVKM in the germline V gene. This CDR3 is built from 19 residues. The CDR3, as DNA: TGTGCCAGCAACCACGGGACTAGCGGGCACACCCTCTCCTACAATGAGCAGTTCTTC. As protein: CASNHGTSGHTLSYNEQFF.

This clone occurred a few times. CDR3 protein: CATSDPRTGTGELFF. For the CDR3, the DNA is TGTGCCACCAGTGATCCTCGGACAGGGACCGGGGAGCTGTTTTTT. The chain recombines TRBV24-1 with TRBJ2-2, with 8 bases aligning to TRBD1. The CDR3 runs to 15 residues. Germline loops: CDR1 KGHDR, CDR2 SFDVKD. The V and J ends lost 3 bases and 5 bases, in that order; junction bases with no gene match: 4.

This clone came up once. This chain connects TRBV9 to TRBJ2-3; TRBD2 matches 8 bases. V lost 1 base to trimming and J lost 2 bases; unmatched junction nucleotides: 3. The CDR3 is made up of 15 amino acids. Per the germline V gene, CDR1 is SGDLS and CDR2 is YYNGEE. The CDR3 is CASSVRGRHTDTQYF. The CDR3 DNA follows: TGTGCCAGCAGCGTACGCGGGAGGCACACAGATACGCAGTATTTT.

The chain is built from TRBV29-1 and TRBJ2-1; a weak D match, TRBD1 (6 bases). CDR1 and CDR2 from the germline V gene are SQVTM and ANQGSEA. This CDR3 spans 14 amino acids. V lost 5 bases to trimming and J lost 0 bases, with 11 bases between them. The CDR3 DNA follows: TGCAGCGTTTATACAGGGAGCTCCTACAATGAGCAGTTCTTC. Translated: CSVYTGSSYNEQFF.

The chain links TRBV6-5 to TRBJ1-2, with D perhaps matching TRBD1 (6 bases). Per the germline V gene, CDR1 is MNHEY and CDR2 is SVGAGI. The CDR3 loop spans 16 amino acids. V gave up 2 bases and J gave up 4 bases, with 17 bases separating them. For the CDR3, the DNA is TGTGCCAGCAGTTACCCTAATAGTGGGACAAGCTATGGCTACACCTTC. It translates to CASSYPNSGTSYGYTF.

The V gene is TRBV5-6, the J gene TRBJ2-2; 11 bases fit TRBD1. CDR1 is SGHDT and CDR2 is YYEEEE in the germline V gene. The CDR3 consists of 16 residues. With V trimmed by 0 bases and J by 6 bases, 4 bases remained unmatched. CDR3 in amino acids: CASSLGPGQGAGELFF. CDR3 DNA sequence: TGTGCCAGCAGCTTGGGGCCGGGACAGGGGGCCGGGGAGCTGTTTTTT.

This clone appeared once. The CDR3 spells CAWSPFTGSGNTIYF. The DNA for the CDR3 is TGTGCCTGGAGTCCTTTTACAGGGTCTGGAAACACCATATATTTT. The chain recombines TRBV30 with TRBJ1-3; a possible D gene is TRBD1 (6 bases). Germline lookup yields CDR1 GTSNPN and CDR2 SVGIG (reference sequence). CDR3 size: 15 residues. Trimming took 2 bases from V and 1 from J, leaving 12 bases between them.

The chain recombines TRBV5-4 with TRBJ1-2; possibly TRBD1 for D (5 bases). This CDR3 is built from 16 residues. Germline values: CDR1 SGHNT, CDR2 YYREEE (reference sequence). V was shortened by 4 bases and J by 1 base, with 17 bases between the two germline ends. The CDR3 here is CASSPSTRQSNYGYTF. CDR3 in DNA: TGTGCCAGCAGCCCTAGTACCAGACAGAGTAACTATGGCTACACCTTC.

As for this clone: In the same sample, other DNA sequences code for this CDR3. The rearrangement links TRBV7-9 to TRBJ1-2; no firm D call. This CDR3 has 11 amino acids. Deletions cut 3 bases from V and 9 bases from J, with 8 bases between. Germline CDR1 reads SEHNR; CDR2 reads FQNEAQ (reference sequence). The CDR3 bases are TGTGCCAGCAGCTTGACGGGGAGCTACACCTTC. It specifies CASSLTGSYTF.

This chain connects TRBV21-1 to TRBJ1-5; no check of the table's D call, TRBD1, against the DNA was made. TRBV21-1 is recorded as a pseudogene. The CDR3 is made up of 14 amino acids. In DNA, the CDR3 is TGTGCCAGCAGCAAGGACAGGGGGGAACAGCCCCAGCATTTT. Translation: CASSKDRGEQPQHF.

This sequence joins TRBV5-6 and TRBJ2-7; TRBD1 matches at 9 bases. The CDR3 has 15 amino acids. The junction had 11 bases not matched to a gene; V was cut back by 4 bases and J by 6 bases. CDR1 and CDR2 from the germline V gene are SGHDT and YYEEEE. This CDR3 is CASSQPGQGIREQYV. CDR3 in DNA: TGTGCCAGCAGCCAGCCGGGACAGGGCATACGCGAGCAGTACGTC.

J is TRBJ1-1 and V is TRBV15, with D possibly matching TRBD1 (6 bases). Looked up from germline, CDR1 is LNHNV and CDR2 is YYDKDF (reference sequence). This CDR3 region has 14 residues. V lost 6 bases and J lost 1, with 12 bases in between. The DNA for the CDR3 is TGTGCCACCAGTCGGACAGTCAAGAACACTGAAGCTTTCTTT. Protein sequence: CATSRTVKNTEAFF.

The chain couples TRBV15 to TRBJ2-7; D is possibly TRBD1 (6 bases). The germline V gene has CDR1 LNHNV and CDR2 YYDKDF (reference sequence). The CDR3 sequence is 15 residues long. Trimming left V 1 base short and J 2 bases short, with 12 bases between. As DNA, the CDR3 is TGTGCCACCAGCAGAGGAGGCAGGGACACCTACGAGCAGTACGTC. Translation gives CATSRGGRDTYEQYV.

The chain joins TRBV2 to TRBJ2-7; 9 bases match TRBD2. Germline V gene data show CDR1 as SNHLY and CDR2 as FYNNEI. The CDR3 covers 15 residues. The J segment lost 6 bases and the V segment lost 8 bases, leaving 14 bases of the junction unmatched. The CDR3 reads CASCPELAGGPEQYF. The DNA of the CDR3 is TGTGCCAGCTGCCCGGAACTTGCGGGAGGGCCCGAGCAGTACTTC.

The rearrangement uses TRBV5-1 and TRBJ2-5; D is uncertain. Germline V CDR1 and CDR2: SGHRS, YFSETQ. V lost 1 base to trimming and J lost 2 bases, with 9 bases between them. The CDR3 totals 14 residues. The CDR3: CASSLYRVQETQYF. Written as DNA, the CDR3 is TGCGCCAGCAGCTTGTATCGGGTTCAAGAGACCCAGTACTTC.